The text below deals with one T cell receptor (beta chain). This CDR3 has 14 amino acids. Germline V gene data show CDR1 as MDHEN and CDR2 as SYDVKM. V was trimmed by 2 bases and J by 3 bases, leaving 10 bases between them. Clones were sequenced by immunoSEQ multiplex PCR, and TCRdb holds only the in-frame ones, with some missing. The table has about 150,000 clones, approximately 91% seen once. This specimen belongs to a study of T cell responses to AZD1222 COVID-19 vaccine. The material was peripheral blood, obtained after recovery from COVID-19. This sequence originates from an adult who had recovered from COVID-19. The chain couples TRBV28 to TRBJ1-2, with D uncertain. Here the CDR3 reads CASSLTGFDYGYTF. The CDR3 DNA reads TGTGCCAGCAGTTTAACGGGGTTTGACTATGGCTACACCTTC.